These T cell receptor beta chains were read from a single sample in a study of control samples from healthy donors and cancer patients. Sequenced by immunoSEQ multiplex PCR; TCRdb stores in-frame clones only, minus some. Here the sample spans around 94,000 clones, just over 90% being singletons. Material for sequencing was blood. The source is a woman younger than 30 in good health. Each CDR3 is given with its conserved first and last residue. D genes are given only for firm matches. Clone sizes are given selectively: once, few, many, or a class where the clone is expanded.

.	TRBJ2-1	.	TRBV27	15	CASSLESGLYNEQFF	TGTGCCAGCAGTTTAGAAAGCGGACTATACAATGAGCAGTTCTTC
.	TRBJ1-1	.	TRBV5-6	15	CASSDRLVSMREAFF	TGTGCCAGCAGCGACAGATTGGTGTCAATGCGAGAAGCTTTCTTT
.	TRBJ2-3	.	TRBV6-4	14	CASSFGGSTDTQYF	TGTGCCAGCAGTTTCGGCGGGAGCACAGATACGCAGTATTTT
.	TRBJ1-4	.	TRBV4-1	15	CASSQVWQGGEKLFF	TGCGCCAGCAGCCAAGTTTGGCAGGGAGGAGAAAAACTGTTTTTT
.	TRBJ1-5	TRBD1	TRBV27	15	CASSLGTGVNQPQHF	TGTGCCAGCAGTTTAGGGACAGGGGTTAATCAGCCCCAGCATTTT
.	TRBJ2-4	TRBD1	TRBV7-9	12	CASSFDRGIQYF	TGTGCCAGCAGCTTTGACAGGGGCATTCAGTACTTC
.	TRBJ1-5	.	TRBV22-1	15	CPGSARSGYNQPQHF	TGTCCTGGGAGCGCACGTTCAGGGTACAATCAGCCCCAGCATTTT
.	TRBJ1-2	.	TRBV30	14	CAWSVHRGGYGYTF	TGTGCCTGGAGTGTACATAGGGGCGGCTATGGCTACACCTTC
.	TRBJ2-7	TRBD1	TRBV5-1	13	CASSPDRVHEQYF	TGCGCCAGCAGCCCAGACAGGGTCCACGAGCAGTACTTC
few	TRBJ1-5	.	TRBV9	13	CASSIDSSRAQHF	TGTGCCAGCAGCATCGACTCCTCGAGGGCCCAGCATTTT
.	TRBJ1-6	.	TRBV28	17	CASTNRAKSSYNSPLHF	TGTGCCAGCACCAACAGGGCGAAGAGCTCCTATAATTCACCCCTCCACTTT
.	TRBJ2-5	TRBD1	TRBV5-6	15	CASSPVPDREETQYF	TGTGCCAGCAGCCCGGTTCCGGACAGGGAAGAGACCCAGTACTTC
.	TRBJ1-1	TRBD1	TRBV5-1	15	CASSRPGTGYTEAFF	TGCGCCAGCAGCCGCCCAGGGACAGGCTACACTGAAGCTTTCTTT
.	TRBJ1-6	.	TRBV24-1	13	CATSDGYNSPLHF	TGTGCCACCTCGGACGGATATAATTCACCCCTCCACTTT
.	TRBJ2-1	TRBD2	TRBV19	14	CASMAGLGYNEQFF	TGTGCCAGTATGGCGGGACTAGGGTACAATGAGCAGTTCTTC
once	TRBJ1-6	.	TRBV6-2/TRBV6-3	13	CASSYSRNSPLHF	TGTGCCAGCAGTTACTCGAGGAACTCACCCCTCCACTTT
.	TRBJ1-1	TRBD1	TRBV10-3	14	CAISNRGLGTEAFF	TGTGCCATCAGTAACAGGGGGCTGGGCACTGAAGCTTTCTTT
.	TRBJ2-2	.	TRBV24-1	13	CATSDTFSGELFF	TGTGCCACCAGCGACACATTTTCCGGGGAGCTGTTTTTT
.	TRBJ1-1	.	TRBV6-6	16	CASRTSGRGGNTEAFF	TGTGCCAGCAGAACGTCCGGGCGCGGGGGGAACACTGAAGCTTTCTTT
.	TRBJ2-5	.	TRBV4-2	15	CASSRERGGQETQYF	TGTGCCAGCAGCAGGGAAAGAGGAGGGCAAGAGACCCAGTACTTC
once	TRBJ1-1	.	TRBV2	15	CASASRHPSNTEAFF	TGTGCCAGCGCCTCTCGACACCCCTCGAACACTGAAGCTTTCTTT
.	TRBJ1-3	.	TRBV3-1/TRBV3-2	15	CASTPPQGRGNTIYF	TGTGCCAGCACCCCACCTCAGGGGAGAGGAAACACCATATATTTT